The T cell receptor beta chain under discussion was sequenced for a study of CD8+ T cells in alopecia areata (dated by TCRdb to the late 2010s). Background on the whole study: Treated patients were enrolled in an open-label pilot trial of oral tofacitinib, 5 to 10 mg twice daily, for moderate-to-severe alopecia areata. Amplification of TCRbeta CDR3 regions was done by immunoSEQ multiplex PCR using 35 Vbeta forward primers and 13 Jbeta reverse primers. Tofacitinib was administered for 6 to 18 months, and 6 months of follow-up off drug were then conducted to assess delayed response and recurrence. On the human side, TCRbeta sequencing was run on scalp tissue and on sorted CD4+ and CD8+ peripheral blood T cells from healthy controls and from alopecia areata patients with either patchy or totalis/universalis disease. RNA was obtained with the PAXgene miRNA kit for fixed scalp, the miRNeasy kit for PBMCs, and the RNeasy kit for mouse skin. In both human patients and the C3H/HeJ mouse model, the study applied high-throughput TCRbeta sequencing to look at T cell clonal expansion in alopecia areata. Patients on tofacitinib were biopsied at baseline and after 4 and 24 weeks of treatment, and several of the patients also had a later scalp biopsy. Scalp clonality was compared among normal scalp (n=4), patchy alopecia areata scalp (n=8), and alopecia totalis/universalis scalp (n=8). Overall study results and their limits: Shared TCR sequences between patients were less evident than in mice, which may be partly attributable to HLA diversity in the patient population. Resident alphabeta T cells in normal human skin are also sequenced, complicating scalp TCR repertoire analysis, unlike mouse skin dominated by gammadelta T cells. Compared with normal scalp, lesional scalp had higher clonality and more expanded CD8+ clones, particularly in alopecia totalis/universalis, a pattern that suggests antigenic drive.

Points on this clone: Its antigen is currently not known. No base-level quality is on record; no much larger clone is a single base apart.

In light of the paper, this sample's time point label describes: baseline before oral tofacitinib. Peripheral blood and lesional scalp punch biopsies were obtained from patients with alopecia areata. After PBMCs were isolated by density centrifugation and stained for CD3, CD4 and CD8, a FACSAria was used to sort CD4+ and CD8+ T cells. From the cysteine through the phenylalanine, the CDR3 covers 14 amino acids. CDR3 DNA is the only sequence kept; it has 42 bases, read in frame from the first base. A distance of 7 bases separates the germline ends of V and J, which lose 0 bases and 2 bases respectively. Preparation of the library involved the immunoSEQ multiplex PCR assay. RNA was extracted from all samples and reverse transcribed into cDNA as template for TCR sequencing. First-strand cDNA was synthesized using SuperScript III with a 2:1 mix of oligo-dT and random hexamers. Amplification bias was assessed with a synthetic immune receptor repertoire, and residual bias was removed computationally. Processing in the source paper ran as follows. After raw reads were preprocessed to remove errors, the CDR3 was defined following IMGT conventions as running from the conserved cysteine to phenylalanine. To get clonality, Shannon entropy was normalized by log2 of the number of productive unique TCRs and the result was subtracted from 1. Whether each scalp clone was CD4 or CD8 was inferred by checking scalp TCRbeta sequences against the CD4 and CD8 repertoires from sorted blood. TCRdb obtained this table from immuneACCESS and retained in-frame rearrangements with V and J assigned. These tables miss some clones; where compared with another copy, unresolved V genes account for less than half of the shortfall, and the remainder is unexplained. That table furnishes V, J and clone size, whereas the DNA furnished D and trimming. For this sample there are about 130,000 clones; over 50% appear just once. Of the sample, roughly 4.3% is held by the ten largest clones.

The rearrangement combines TRBV23-1 with TRBJ1-1; a weak D assignment points to TRBD1 (6 bases agree). TRBV23-1 is an ORF, with its function uncertain. Sequencing used CD4+ T cells sorted from blood, obtained at week 0. This TCR derives from a human donor with alopecia areata. In nucleotides, the sequence is TGCGCCAGCAGTCAATCAGGGGGTAACACTGAAGCTTTCTTT. Its protein product is CASSQSGGNTEAFF.